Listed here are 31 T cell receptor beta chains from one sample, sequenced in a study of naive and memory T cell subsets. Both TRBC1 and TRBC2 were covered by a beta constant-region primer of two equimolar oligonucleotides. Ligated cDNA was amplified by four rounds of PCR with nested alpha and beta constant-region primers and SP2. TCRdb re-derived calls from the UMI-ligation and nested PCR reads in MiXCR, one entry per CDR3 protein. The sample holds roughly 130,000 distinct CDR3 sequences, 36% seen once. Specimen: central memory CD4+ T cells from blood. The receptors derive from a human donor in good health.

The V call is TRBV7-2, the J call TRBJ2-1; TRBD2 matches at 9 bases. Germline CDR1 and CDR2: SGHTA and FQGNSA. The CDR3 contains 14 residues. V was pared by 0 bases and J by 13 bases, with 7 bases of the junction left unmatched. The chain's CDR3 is CASSLALRLADQFF. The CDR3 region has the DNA TGTGCCAGCAGCTTAGCTTTACGACTAGCGGATCAGTTCTTC.

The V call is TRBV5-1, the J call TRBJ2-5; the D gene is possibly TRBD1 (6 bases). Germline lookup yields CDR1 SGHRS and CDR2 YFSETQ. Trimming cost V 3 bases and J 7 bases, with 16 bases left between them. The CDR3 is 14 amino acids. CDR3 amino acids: CASSSYRDAGTQYF. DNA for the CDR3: TGCGCCAGCAGCTCGTACAGGGATGCGGGGACCCAGTACTTC. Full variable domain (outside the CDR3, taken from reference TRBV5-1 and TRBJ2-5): KAGVTQTPRYLIKTRGQQVTLSCSPISGHRSVSWYQQTPGQGLQFLFEYFSETQRNKGNFPGRFSGRQFSNSRSEMNVSTLELGDSALYLCASSSYRDAGTQYFGPGTRLLVL.

The CDR3 bases are TGTGCCAGCAGTCCCAAATACAGGGGGCCCTACGAGCAGTACTTC. It translates to CASSPKYRGPYEQYF. J is TRBJ2-7 and V is TRBV27, with 9 bases that match TRBD1. The CDR3 length is 15 residues. Germline V gives CDR1 MNHEY, CDR2 SMNVEV (reference sequence). The V gene end was trimmed by 5 bases and the J gene end by 2 bases; junction bases not matched to a gene: 7.

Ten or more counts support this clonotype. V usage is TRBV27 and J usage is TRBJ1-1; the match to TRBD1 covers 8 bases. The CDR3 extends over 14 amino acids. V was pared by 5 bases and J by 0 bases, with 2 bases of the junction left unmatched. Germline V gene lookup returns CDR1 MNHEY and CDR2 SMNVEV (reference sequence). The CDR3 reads CASSNRGMNTEAFF. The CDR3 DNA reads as TGTGCCAGCAGTAACAGGGGGATGAACACTGAAGCTTTCTTT.

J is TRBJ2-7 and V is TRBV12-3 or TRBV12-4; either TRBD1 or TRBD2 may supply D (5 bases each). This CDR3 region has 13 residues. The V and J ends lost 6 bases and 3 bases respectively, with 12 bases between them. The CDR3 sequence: CASSAGDRYEQYF. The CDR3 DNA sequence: TGTGCCAGCAGCGCCGGGGACCGCTACGAGCAGTACTTC.

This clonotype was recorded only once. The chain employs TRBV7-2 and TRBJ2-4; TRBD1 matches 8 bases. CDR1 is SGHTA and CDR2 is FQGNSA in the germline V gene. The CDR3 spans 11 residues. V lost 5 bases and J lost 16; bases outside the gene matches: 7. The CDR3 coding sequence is TGTGCCAGCAGCCAAGGACAGGGTCGTTACTTC. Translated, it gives CASSQGQGRYF.

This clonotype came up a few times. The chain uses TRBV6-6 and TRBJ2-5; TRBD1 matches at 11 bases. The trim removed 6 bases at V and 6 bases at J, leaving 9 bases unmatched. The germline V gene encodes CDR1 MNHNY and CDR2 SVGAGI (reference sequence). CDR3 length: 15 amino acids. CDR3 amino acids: CASSSGQGAMKTQYF. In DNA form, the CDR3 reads TGTGCCAGCAGCTCCGGACAGGGGGCTATGAAGACCCAGTACTTC.

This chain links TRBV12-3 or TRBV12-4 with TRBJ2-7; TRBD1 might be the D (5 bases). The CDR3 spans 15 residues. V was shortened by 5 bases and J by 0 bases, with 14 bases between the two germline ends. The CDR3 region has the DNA TGTGCCAGCAGTCCCCGAAGGGGTTACTCCTACGAGCAGTACTTC. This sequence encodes CASSPRRGYSYEQYF.

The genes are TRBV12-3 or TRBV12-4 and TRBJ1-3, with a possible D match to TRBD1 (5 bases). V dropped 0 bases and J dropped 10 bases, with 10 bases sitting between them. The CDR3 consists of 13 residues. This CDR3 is CASSLAVGGTIYF. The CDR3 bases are TGTGCCAGCAGTTTAGCGGTGGGGGGAACCATATATTTT.

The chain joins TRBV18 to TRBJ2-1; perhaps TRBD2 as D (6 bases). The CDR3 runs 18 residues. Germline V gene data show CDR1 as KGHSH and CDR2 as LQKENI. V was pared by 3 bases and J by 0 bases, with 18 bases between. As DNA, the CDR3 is TGTGCCAGCTCACCGTTCCTCCGGAGGGCGGGCTCCTACAATGAGCAGTTCTTC. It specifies CASSPFLRRAGSYNEQFF.

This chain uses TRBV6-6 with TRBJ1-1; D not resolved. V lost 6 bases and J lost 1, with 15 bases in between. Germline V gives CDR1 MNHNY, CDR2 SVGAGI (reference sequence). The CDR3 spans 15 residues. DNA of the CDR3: TGTGCCAGCAGAGACCGCGGGTTCGAGAACACTGAAGCTTTCTTT. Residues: CASRDRGFENTEAFF.

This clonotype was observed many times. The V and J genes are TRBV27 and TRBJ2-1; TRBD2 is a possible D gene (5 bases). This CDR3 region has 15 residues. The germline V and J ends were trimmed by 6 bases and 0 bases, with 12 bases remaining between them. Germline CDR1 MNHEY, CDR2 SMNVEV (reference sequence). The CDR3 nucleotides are TGTGCCAGCAGCAGAGACTATTACTCCTACAATGAGCAGTTCTTC. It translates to CASSRDYYSYNEQFF.

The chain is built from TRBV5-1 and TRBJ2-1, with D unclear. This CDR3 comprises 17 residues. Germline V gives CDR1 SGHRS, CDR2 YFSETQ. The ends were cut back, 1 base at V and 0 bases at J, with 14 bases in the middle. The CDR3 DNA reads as TGCGCCAGCAGCTTGTCCCAGATGATAAGCTCCTACAATGAGCAGTTCTTC. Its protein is CASSLSQMISSYNEQFF.

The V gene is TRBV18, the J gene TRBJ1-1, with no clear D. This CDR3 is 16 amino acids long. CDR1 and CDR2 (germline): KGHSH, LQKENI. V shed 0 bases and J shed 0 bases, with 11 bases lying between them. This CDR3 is CASSPPFSQLNTEAFF. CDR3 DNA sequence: TGTGCCAGCTCACCACCGTTCTCCCAGTTGAACACTGAAGCTTTCTTT.

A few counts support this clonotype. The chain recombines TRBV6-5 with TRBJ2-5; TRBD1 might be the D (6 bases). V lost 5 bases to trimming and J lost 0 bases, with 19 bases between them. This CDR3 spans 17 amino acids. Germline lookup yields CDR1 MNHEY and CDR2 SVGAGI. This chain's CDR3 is CASSPHGAGADQETQYF. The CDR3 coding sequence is TGTGCCAGCAGTCCTCATGGGGCAGGGGCCGACCAAGAGACCCAGTACTTC.

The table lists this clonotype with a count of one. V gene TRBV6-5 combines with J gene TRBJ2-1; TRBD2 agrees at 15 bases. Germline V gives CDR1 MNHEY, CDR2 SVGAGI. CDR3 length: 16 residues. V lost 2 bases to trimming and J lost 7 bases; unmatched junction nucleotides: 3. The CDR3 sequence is CASSYTGTSGRNEQFF. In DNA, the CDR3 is TGTGCCAGCAGTTACACCGGGACTAGCGGGAGGAATGAGCAGTTCTTC.

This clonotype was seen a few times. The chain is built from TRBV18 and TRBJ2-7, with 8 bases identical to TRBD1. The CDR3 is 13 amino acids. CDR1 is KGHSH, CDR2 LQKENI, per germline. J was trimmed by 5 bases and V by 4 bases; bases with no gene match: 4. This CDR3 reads CASSRMDRDEQYF. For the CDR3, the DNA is TGTGCCAGCTCACGGATGGACAGGGACGAGCAGTACTTC.

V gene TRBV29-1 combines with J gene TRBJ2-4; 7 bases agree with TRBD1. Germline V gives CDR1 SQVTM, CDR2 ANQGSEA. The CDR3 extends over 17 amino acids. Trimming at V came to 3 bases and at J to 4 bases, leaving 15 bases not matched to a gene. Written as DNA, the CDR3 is TGCAGCGTTGATCGGATCTCGTCGCAGGGGGTTAAAAACATTCAGTACTTC. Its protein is CSVDRISSQGVKNIQYF.

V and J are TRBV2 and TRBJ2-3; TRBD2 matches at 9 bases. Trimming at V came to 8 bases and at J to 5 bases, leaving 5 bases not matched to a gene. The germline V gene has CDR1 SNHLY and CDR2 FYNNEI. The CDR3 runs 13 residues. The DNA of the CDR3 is TGTGCCAGCGGGGTACTAGCGGGAGATACGCAGTATTTT. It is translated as CASGVLAGDTQYF.

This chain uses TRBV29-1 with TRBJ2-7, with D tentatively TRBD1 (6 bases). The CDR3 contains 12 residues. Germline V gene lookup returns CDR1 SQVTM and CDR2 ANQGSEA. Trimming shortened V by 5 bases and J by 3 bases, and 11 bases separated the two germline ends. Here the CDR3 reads CSVIIRGYEQYF. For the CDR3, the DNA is TGCAGCGTTATCATCAGGGGCTACGAGCAGTACTTC.

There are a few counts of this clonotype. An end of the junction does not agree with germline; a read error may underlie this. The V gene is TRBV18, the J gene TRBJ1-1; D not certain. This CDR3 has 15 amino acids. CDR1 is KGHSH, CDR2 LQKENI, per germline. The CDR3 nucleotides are TGTGCCAGCACACCACCGGACGGCTTGAACACTGAAGCTTTCTTT. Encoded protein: CASTPPDGLNTEAFF.

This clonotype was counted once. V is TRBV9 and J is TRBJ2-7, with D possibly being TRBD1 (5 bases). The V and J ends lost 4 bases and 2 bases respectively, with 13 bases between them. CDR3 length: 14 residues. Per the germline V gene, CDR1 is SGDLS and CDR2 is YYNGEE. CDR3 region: CASSLGAEPYEQYF. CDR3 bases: TGTGCCAGCAGCCTTGGGGCAGAGCCCTACGAGCAGTACTTC.

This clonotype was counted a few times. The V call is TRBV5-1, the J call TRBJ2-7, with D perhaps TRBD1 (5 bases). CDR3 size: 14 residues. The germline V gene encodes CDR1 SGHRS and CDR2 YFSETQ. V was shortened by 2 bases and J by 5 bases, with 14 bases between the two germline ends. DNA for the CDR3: TGCGCCAGCAGCTTACGGGCCAGGGCGGACGAGCAGTACTTC. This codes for CASSLRARADEQYF. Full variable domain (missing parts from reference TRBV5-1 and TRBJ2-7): KAGVTQTPRYLIKTRGQQVTLSCSPISGHRSVSWYQQTPGQGLQFLFEYFSETQRNKGNFPGRFSGRQFSNSRSEMNVSTLELGDSALYLCASSLRARADEQYFGPGTRLTVT.

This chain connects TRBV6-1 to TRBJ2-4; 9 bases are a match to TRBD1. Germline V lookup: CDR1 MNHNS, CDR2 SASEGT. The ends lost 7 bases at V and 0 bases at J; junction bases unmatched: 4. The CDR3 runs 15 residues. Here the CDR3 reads CASTPQGAAKNIQYF. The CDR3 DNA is TGTGCCAGCACCCCACAGGGGGCAGCCAAAAACATTCAGTACTTC.

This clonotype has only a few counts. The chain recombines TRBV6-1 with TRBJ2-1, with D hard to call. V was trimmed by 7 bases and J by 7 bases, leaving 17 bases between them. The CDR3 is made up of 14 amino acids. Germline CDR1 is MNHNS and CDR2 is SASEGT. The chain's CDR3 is CASIKGERLNEQFF. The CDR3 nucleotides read TGTGCCAGCATTAAGGGTGAGCGATTAAATGAGCAGTTCTTC.

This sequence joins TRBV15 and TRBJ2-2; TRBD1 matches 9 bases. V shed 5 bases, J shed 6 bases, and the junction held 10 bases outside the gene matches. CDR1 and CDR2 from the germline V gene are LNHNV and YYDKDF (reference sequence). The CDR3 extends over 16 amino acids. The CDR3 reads CATSPRGTGYPGELFF. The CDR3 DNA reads TGTGCCACCAGCCCGCGGGGGACAGGGTATCCCGGGGAGCTGTTTTTT.

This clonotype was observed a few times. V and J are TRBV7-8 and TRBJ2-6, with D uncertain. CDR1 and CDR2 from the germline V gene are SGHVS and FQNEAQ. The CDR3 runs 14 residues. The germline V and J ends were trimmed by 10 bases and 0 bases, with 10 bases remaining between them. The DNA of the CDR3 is TGTGCCACCTACAAGAGCTCTGGGGCCAACGTCCTGACTTTC. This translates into CATYKSSGANVLTF.

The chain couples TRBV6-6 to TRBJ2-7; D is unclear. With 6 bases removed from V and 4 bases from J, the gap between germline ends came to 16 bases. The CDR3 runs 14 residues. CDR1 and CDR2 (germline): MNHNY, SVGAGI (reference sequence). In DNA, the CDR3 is TGTGCCAGCAGCCCTCGGTCGGGTGAATACGAGCAGTACTTC. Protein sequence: CASSPRSGEYEQYF.

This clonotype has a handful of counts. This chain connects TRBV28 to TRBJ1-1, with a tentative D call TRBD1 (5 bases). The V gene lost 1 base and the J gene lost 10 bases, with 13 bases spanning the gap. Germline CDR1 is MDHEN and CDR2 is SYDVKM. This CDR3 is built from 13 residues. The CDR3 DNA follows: TGTGCCAGCAGTTTATTGAAAGGGGTAGGAGCTTTCTTT. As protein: CASSLLKGVGAFF.

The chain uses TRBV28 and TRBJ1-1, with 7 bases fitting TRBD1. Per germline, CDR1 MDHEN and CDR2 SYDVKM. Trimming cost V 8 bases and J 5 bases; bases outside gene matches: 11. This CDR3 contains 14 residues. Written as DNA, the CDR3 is TGTGCCAGCCGGACTCGGGACAGAAGGACTGAAGCTTTCTTT. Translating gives CASRTRDRRTEAFF.

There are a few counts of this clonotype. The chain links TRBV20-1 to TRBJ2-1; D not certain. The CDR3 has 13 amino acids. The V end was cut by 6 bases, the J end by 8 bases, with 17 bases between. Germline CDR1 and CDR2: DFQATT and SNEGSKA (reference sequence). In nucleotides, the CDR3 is TGCAGTGCCTTTCCCCTAGTCGGCGATGAGCAGTTCTTC. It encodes CSAFPLVGDEQFF.